One sample yielded the 13 T cell receptor beta chains listed below, sequenced in a study of T cells after yellow fever vaccination. TCRdb recomputed calls from the 5' RACE reads with MiXCR, one row per CDR3 protein. The data contain roughly 170,000 distinct CDR3 sequences, approximately 6.2% of them singletons. The source material was CD4+ T cells sorted from PBMCs, sampled on the day of the first yellow fever vaccination. These receptor sequences come from a man aged 18-30 years who received the YFV17D yellow fever vaccine.

This clonotype has at least ten counts. The chain has TRBV5-1 and TRBJ2-3; D call uncertain. From germline, CDR1 is SGHRS and CDR2 YFSETQ. V was pared by 4 bases and J by 3 bases, with 12 bases between. The CDR3 is 14 residues long. This chain's CDR3 is CASSPRRATDTQYF. Here the CDR3 DNA reads TGCGCCAGCAGCCCACGACGGGCGACAGATACGCAGTATTTT.

This clonotype has a count of ten or more. The chain uses TRBV5-6 and TRBJ2-2; the D gene is possibly TRBD1 (5 bases). The ends were cut back, 1 base at V and 1 base at J, with 11 bases in the middle. The CDR3 spans 16 residues. CDR1 and CDR2 from the germline V gene are SGHDT and YYEEEE. The CDR3 nucleotides are TGTGCCAGCAGCTTGCTTCAGGGTGGGAACACCGGGGAGCTGTTTTTT. Its translation: CASSLLQGGNTGELFF.

This clonotype was seen ten or more times. The CDR3 loop reads CASSLGIRGSSYNEQFF. CDR3 nucleotide sequence: TGTGCCAGCAGCTTAGGGATACGGGGGAGCTCCTACAATGAGCAGTTCTTC. This chain uses TRBV7-6 with TRBJ2-1, with D possibly matching TRBD2 (6 bases). Germline CDR1 reads SGHVS; CDR2 reads FNYEAQ. V lost 1 base and J 0 bases, leaving 13 bases between the germline ends. The CDR3 covers 17 residues.

This clonotype was seen repeatedly, ten times or more. In DNA form, the CDR3 reads TGTGCCAGCAGCTTACAGGGGGCGGATGAAGCTTTCTTT. This codes for CASSLQGADEAFF. The chain recombines TRBV7-9 with TRBJ1-1; 8 bases align to TRBD1. The trim removed 2 bases at V and 7 bases at J, leaving 3 bases unmatched. The CDR3 totals 13 residues. From germline, CDR1 is SEHNR and CDR2 FQNEAQ (reference sequence).

J is TRBJ1-6 and V is TRBV7-2; TRBD1 matches at 7 bases. V gave up 0 bases and J gave up 7 bases; unmatched junction bases: 6. CDR1 and CDR2 (germline): SGHTA, FQGNSA. This CDR3 is 16 amino acids long. The CDR3 DNA reads as TGTGCCAGCAGCTTAGCGGCCGGGACAGCGAATTCACCCCTCCACTTT. Translating gives CASSLAAGTANSPLHF.

This clonotype was picked up many times. The chain has TRBV29-1 and TRBJ2-3; the D is unclear. CDR1 SQVTM and CDR2 ANQGSEA come from the germline V gene. The germline V and J ends were trimmed by 5 bases and 6 bases, with 9 bases remaining between them. The CDR3 contains 11 residues. The chain's CDR3 is CSVHYKDTQYF. DNA of the CDR3: TGCAGCGTTCACTATAAGGATACGCAGTATTTT.

This clonotype has ten or more counts. Here the CDR3 reads CATMTGSTDTQYF. CDR3 in DNA: TGTGCCACCATGACAGGGTCCACAGATACGCAGTATTTT. This chain joins TRBV10-3 and TRBJ2-3; TRBD1 agrees at 7 bases. V lost 10 bases to trimming and J lost 2 bases; unmatched junction nucleotides: 6. Germline CDR1 is ENHRY and CDR2 is SYGVKD. The length of the CDR3 is 13 residues.

This clonotype was found a few times. The chain couples TRBV10-3 to TRBJ2-5; TRBD2 matches 12 bases. The CDR3 consists of 15 residues. Unmatched junction bases numbered 2, after V lost 4 bases and J lost 2 bases. Germline V gene lookup returns CDR1 ENHRY and CDR2 SYGVKD. The CDR3 DNA sequence: TGTGCCATCAGTGGTACTAGCGGGGGGCAAGAGACCCAGTACTTC. As protein: CAISGTSGGQETQYF.

CDR3 amino acids: CATSDADGLGNQPQHF. The CDR3 DNA reads TGTGCCACCAGTGATGCGGACGGACTGGGCAATCAGCCCCAGCATTTT. This sequence joins TRBV24-1 and TRBJ1-5; D is uncertain. The CDR3 contains 16 residues. Trimming stripped 3 bases from V and 2 bases from J, with 13 bases between. Germline values: CDR1 KGHDR, CDR2 SFDVKD.

This clonotype was seen only a few times. The chain has TRBV6-2 or TRBV6-3 and TRBJ2-2, with 7 bases fitting TRBD1. CDR3 length equals 18 residues. The germline V gene encodes CDR1 MNHEY and CDR2 SVGEGT. V gave up 2 bases and J gave up 0 bases; unmatched junction bases: 9. CDR3 residues: CASSYLIRQGPNTGELFF. CDR3 bases: TGTGCCAGCAGTTACCTGATTCGACAGGGACCGAACACCGGGGAGCTGTTTTTT.

This clonotype showed up many times. This chain links TRBV6-5 with TRBJ2-5; D may be TRBD2 (5 bases). CDR3 length: 15 amino acids. Germline assignment: CDR1 MNHEY and CDR2 SVGAGI. Trimming stripped 0 bases from V and 2 bases from J, with 10 bases between. The CDR3: CASSYSPGGQETQYF. In nucleotides, the CDR3 is TGTGCCAGCAGTTACTCTCCCGGCGGGCAAGAGACCCAGTACTTC.

This clonotype was detected ten times or more. This chain links TRBV7-8 with TRBJ2-3; TRBD1 is a possible D gene (5 bases). The CDR3 has 14 amino acids. Germline CDR1 is SGHVS and CDR2 is FQNEAQ. V was clipped by 7 bases and J by 3 bases, with 14 bases between them. In DNA form, the CDR3 reads TGTGCCAGCATGGGGCTGGTGGGGACAGATACGCAGTATTTT. Its protein is CASMGLVGTDTQYF.

This clonotype was seen a few times. The chain joins TRBV29-1 to TRBJ2-5; the D is unclear. V lost 4 bases to trimming and J lost 6 bases, with 12 bases between them. The CDR3 is made up of 12 amino acids. Germline CDR1 and CDR2: SQVTM and ANQGSEA. For the CDR3, the DNA is TGCAGCGTTGGGGCGTCTTTGAAGACCCAGTACTTC. Its protein is CSVGASLKTQYF. Looking up the rest from reference TRBV29-1 and TRBJ2-5 gives the full variable domain: SAVISQKPSRDICQRGTSLTIQCQVDSQVTMMFWYRQQPGQSLTLIATANQGSEATYESGFVIDKFPISRPNLTFSTLTVSNMSPEDSSIYLCSVGASLKTQYFGPGTRLLVL.